This T cell receptor (beta chain) came from a study of cytomegalovirus exposure and HLA in healthy donors. The study, taken as a whole, reports: A later analysis found most CMV-associated TCR beta chains apparently HLA-restricted. Serostatus for CMV was the only available immune exposure information. Specific recognition of CMV antigens was confirmed in vitro for a few chains (all CMV-associated). Analysis was carried out at a later point, and it linked a missense DCLRE1C variant to TCR beta V- and J-gene trimming.

This clone was seen a handful of times. What it recognizes is unknown. Primers included in the PCR were 60 Vbeta and 13 Jbeta primers. Sequencing used immunoSEQ multiplex PCR; TCRdb keeps in-frame clones, though not all of them. This sample has some 120,000 clones, with 70% to 85% found just once. V lost 1 base to trimming and J lost 8 bases; unmatched junction nucleotides: 3. The CDR3 is made up of 12 amino acids. The germline V gene has CDR1 SQVTM and CDR2 ANQGSEA. What was sequenced was PBMCs. The rearrangement links TRBV29-1 to TRBJ2-7; 9 bases line up with TRBD1. The source is a woman aged 45-65 years in good health and CMV-seronegative. CDR3 nucleotides: TGCAGCGTTGAAGGGACAGGGGACAAGCAGTACTTC. Translation gives CSVEGTGDKQYF.